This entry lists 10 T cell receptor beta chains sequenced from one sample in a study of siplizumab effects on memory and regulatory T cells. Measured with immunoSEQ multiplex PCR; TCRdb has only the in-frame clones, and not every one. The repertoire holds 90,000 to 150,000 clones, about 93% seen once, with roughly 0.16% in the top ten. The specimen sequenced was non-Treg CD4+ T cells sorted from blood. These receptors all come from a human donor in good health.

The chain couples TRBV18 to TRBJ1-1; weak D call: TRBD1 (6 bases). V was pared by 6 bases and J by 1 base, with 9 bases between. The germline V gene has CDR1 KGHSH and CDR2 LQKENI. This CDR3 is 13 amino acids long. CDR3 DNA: TGTGCCAGCTCCGGGACACCGAACACTGAAGCTTTCTTT. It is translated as CASSGTPNTEAFF. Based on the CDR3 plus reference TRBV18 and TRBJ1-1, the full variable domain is NAGVMQNPRHLVRRRGQEARLRCSPMKGHSHVYWYRQLPEEGLKFMVYLQKENIIDESGMPKERFSAEFPKEGPSILRIQQVVRGDSAAYFCASSGTPNTEAFFGQGTRLTVV.

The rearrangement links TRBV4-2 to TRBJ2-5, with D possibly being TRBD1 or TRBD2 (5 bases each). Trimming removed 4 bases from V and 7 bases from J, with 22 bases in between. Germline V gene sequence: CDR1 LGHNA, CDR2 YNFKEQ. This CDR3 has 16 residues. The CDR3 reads CASSLIGDRGDVTQYF. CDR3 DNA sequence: TGTGCCAGCAGCCTAATAGGGGACCGAGGGGATGTGACCCAGTACTTC.

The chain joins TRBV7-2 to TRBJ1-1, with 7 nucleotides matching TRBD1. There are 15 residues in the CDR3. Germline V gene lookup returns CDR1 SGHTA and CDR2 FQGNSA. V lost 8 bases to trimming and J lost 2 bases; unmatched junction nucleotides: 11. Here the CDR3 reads CASGRGQGGNTEAFF. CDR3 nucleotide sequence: TGTGCCAGCGGCCGTGGGCAGGGGGGAAACACTGAAGCTTTCTTT.

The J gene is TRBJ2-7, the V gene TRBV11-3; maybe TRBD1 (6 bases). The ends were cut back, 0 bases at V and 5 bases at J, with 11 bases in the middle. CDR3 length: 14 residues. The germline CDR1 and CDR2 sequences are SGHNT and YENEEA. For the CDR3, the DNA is TGTGCCAGCAGCTTAGATCTGGGGGCTAACGAGCAGTACTTC. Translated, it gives CASSLDLGANEQYF.

The CDR3 DNA follows: TGCGCCAGCAGTAACTCGCGGGGGGGTTCCTACAATGAGCAGTTCTTC. The encoded protein is CASSNSRGGSYNEQFF. The chain employs TRBV10-2 and TRBJ2-1, with 9 positions matching TRBD2. The V gene's germline CDR1 is WSHSY and CDR2 SAAADI. Trimming at V came to 5 bases and at J to 1 base, leaving 6 bases not matched to a gene. This CDR3 region has 16 residues.

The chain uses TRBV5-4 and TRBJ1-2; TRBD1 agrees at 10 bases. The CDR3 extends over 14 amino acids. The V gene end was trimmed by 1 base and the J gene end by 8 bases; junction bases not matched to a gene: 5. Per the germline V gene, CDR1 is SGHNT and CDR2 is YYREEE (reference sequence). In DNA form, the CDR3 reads TGTGCCAGCAGCTTGATGGGACAGGGGAACGGCTACACCTTC. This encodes CASSLMGQGNGYTF.

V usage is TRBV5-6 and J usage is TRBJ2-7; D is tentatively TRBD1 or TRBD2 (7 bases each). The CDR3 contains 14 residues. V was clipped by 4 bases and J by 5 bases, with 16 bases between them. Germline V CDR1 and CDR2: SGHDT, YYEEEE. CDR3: CASSLMGGGDEQYF. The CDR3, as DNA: TGTGCCAGCAGCCTCATGGGAGGGGGCGACGAGCAGTACTTC.

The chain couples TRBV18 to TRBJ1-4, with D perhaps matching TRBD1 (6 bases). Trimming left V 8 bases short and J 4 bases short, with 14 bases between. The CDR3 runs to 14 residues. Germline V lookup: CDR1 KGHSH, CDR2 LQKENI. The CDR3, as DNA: TGTGCCAGCCTACCAGGGGCCCATAATGAAAAACTGTTTTTT. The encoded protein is CASLPGAHNEKLFF.

The chain's CDR3 is CASSYSGGYEKLFF. The CDR3, as DNA: TGTGCCAGCAGTTACTCGGGCGGGTATGAAAAACTGTTTTTT. The chain carries TRBV6-6 and TRBJ1-4; D unresolved. In germline, CDR1 is MNHNY, CDR2 SVGAGI (reference sequence). The length of the CDR3 is 14 residues. Trimming stripped 0 bases from V and 6 bases from J, with 8 bases between.

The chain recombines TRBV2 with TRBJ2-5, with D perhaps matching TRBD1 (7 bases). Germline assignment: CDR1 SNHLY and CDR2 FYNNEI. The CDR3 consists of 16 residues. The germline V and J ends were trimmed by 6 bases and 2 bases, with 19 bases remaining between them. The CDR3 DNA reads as TGTGCCAGCAGCGAACGACAGGGTGGGGGGCAAGAGACCCAGTACTTC. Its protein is CASSERQGGGQETQYF.